This T cell receptor (beta chain) was identified during a study of blood T cell repertoires in COVID-19. Study-wide background: COVID-19 samples collected from the United States, Italy and Spain covered acute and convalescent phases. Sources were T cells, B-cell-depleted T cells, or PBMCs; the material itself was cDNA or gDNA.

Germline values: CDR1 SGDLS, CDR2 YYNGEE. The CDR3 consists of 15 residues. V lost 5 bases, J lost 5 bases, and 12 bases stayed unmatched. Original handling: Amplification of reference gene primers provided the estimated nucleated cell counts. Here immunoSEQ multiplex PCR was the method, and the copy in TCRdb shows in-frame clones only, minus some. The DNA was the basis for D and trimming; V, J and clone size are from that table. This table has fewer than 250,000 clones, roughly 86% appearing once. This TCR was sampled from a man over 45 with acute or convalescent COVID-19. This rearrangement joins TRBV9 to TRBJ2-7, with 8 bases lining up with TRBD1. Sequenced material: peripheral blood. CDR3 residues: CASSRDRGKLDEQYF. CDR3 coding DNA: TGTGCCAGCAGTAGAGACAGGGGTAAGCTTGACGAGCAGTACTTC.